This TCR beta chain was recovered during a study of cytomegalovirus exposure and HLA in healthy donors. The germline gives CDR1 MNHEY, CDR2 SMNVEV (reference sequence). V lost 4 bases and J 3 bases, leaving 16 bases between the germline ends. The CDR3 has 15 residues. Amplification used 60 Vbeta primers and 13 Jbeta primers. Repertoires were generated with immunoSEQ multiplex PCR, while TCRdb's copy carries only in-frame clones and drops some. The sample includes 150,000 to 200,000 clones, 65% to 85% of them seen just once. To note about this clone: Its antigen is not known.

Whole-study findings and limits: Among CMV-associated TCR beta chains, most appeared HLA-restricted in a later analysis.

V gene TRBV27 combines with J gene TRBJ2-7; a possible D gene is TRBD1 (6 bases). The source material was PBMCs. This sequence was found in a woman in her 30s in good health and CMV-seropositive. In DNA, the CDR3 is TGTGCCAGCAGTTCCACCGGGACAAAAGACTACGAGCAGTACTTC. Protein sequence: CASSSTGTKDYEQYF.